The T cell receptor beta chain under discussion was sequenced for a study of control samples from healthy donors and cancer patients. Produced via immunoSEQ multiplex PCR; TCRdb's table is partial and in-frame only. The table includes 20,000 or so clones, approximately 85% detected once. The germline V gene has CDR1 MGHRA and CDR2 YSYEKL. V lost 4 bases to trimming and J lost 0 bases; unmatched junction nucleotides: 11. The CDR3 runs to 20 residues. The chain couples TRBV4-1 to TRBJ2-4, with 14 bases matching TRBD2. Sequenced sample: PBMCs. The sequence was collected from a man in his fifties or sixties with head and neck cancer. The DNA of the CDR3 is TGCGCCAGCAGCCTTTTTCCGGGACTAGCGGGGGAGCTAGCCAAAAACATTCAGTACTTC. Translating it yields CASSLFPGLAGELAKNIQYF.